Shown below are 20 T cell receptor beta chains from a single sample sequenced in a study of glioma-infiltrating T cells. Amplification of TCR alpha and beta CDR3 regions from RNA used iRepertoire nested multiplex PCR. Each CDR3 protein is one row after TCRdb ran MiXCR on the multiplex PCR reads. The data contain fewer than 500,000 distinct CDR3 sequences, 41% of them singletons. The sample comprised glioma tissue, nonneoplastic brain tissue, or PBMCs (not recorded which). The source of these receptors is a human donor with low-grade glioma or glioblastoma, undergoing nonglioma brain surgery, or in good health (not recorded which).

This clonotype appeared a few times. This rearrangement joins TRBV20-1 to TRBJ2-7; 7 bases agree with TRBD2. This CDR3 comprises 18 residues. Germline CDR1 reads DFQATT; CDR2 reads SNEGSKA (reference sequence). The junction had 18 bases not matched to a gene; V was cut back by 0 bases and J by 4 bases. The CDR3 bases are TGCAGTGCTAGAGATCTCGAGGAACCTAGCGGCTCATATTACGAGCAGTACTTC. Amino acid sequence: CSARDLEEPSGSYYEQYF.

This clonotype occurred a few times. The V call is TRBV20-1, the J call TRBJ2-7; tentative D call: TRBD1 (6 bases). V dropped 0 bases and J dropped 0 bases, with 15 bases sitting between them. Germline loops: CDR1 DFQATT, CDR2 SNEGSKA (reference sequence). This CDR3 contains 16 residues. Here the CDR3 reads CSARDLLTGSSYEQYF. For the CDR3, the DNA is TGCAGTGCTAGAGATCTCCTGACAGGTAGCTCCTACGAGCAGTACTTC.

This clonotype has a handful of counts. The rearrangement links TRBV5-4 to TRBJ2-3, with 12 bases fitting TRBD2. V trimming: 4 bases; J trimming: 1 base; junction bases outside the gene matches: 10. Germline lookup yields CDR1 SGHNT and CDR2 YYREEE (reference sequence). This CDR3 spans 18 amino acids. The CDR3 DNA is TGTGCCAGCAGCCCCCAACTAGCGGGAGGCAGGGGCACAGATACGCAGTATTTT. The encoded protein is CASSPQLAGGRGTDTQYF.

This clonotype is a singleton in its sample. Mismatch with germline at one junction end may stem from a read error. The rearrangement joins TRBV10-3 to TRBJ2-3, with a possible D match to TRBD2 (5 bases). The CDR3 has 13 residues. The V gene's germline CDR1 is ENHRY and CDR2 SYGVKD. The CDR3 DNA is TGTGCCATCAGTGAGTCCTGGAGGAATGAGCAGTTCTTT. Translation gives CAISESWRNEQFF.

This clonotype was counted at least ten times. The DNA for the CDR3 is TGTGCCAGCAGTTATCAGGTCGAGACAGAGTACCAAGAGACCCAGTACTTC. As protein: CASSYQVETEYQETQYF. V is TRBV6-5 and J is TRBJ2-5, with D tentatively TRBD1 (5 bases). Germline V gene data show CDR1 as MNHEY and CDR2 as SVGAGI. This CDR3 comprises 17 residues. The ends were cut back, 3 bases at V and 0 bases at J, with 17 bases in the middle.

The rearrangement uses TRBV20-1 and TRBJ1-5; a possible D gene is TRBD1 (6 bases). V was shortened by 3 bases and J by 4 bases, with 19 bases between the two germline ends. This CDR3 spans 16 amino acids. The germline gives CDR1 DFQATT, CDR2 SNEGSKA (reference sequence). The CDR3 protein is CSARRVLKQGNQPQHF. The CDR3 DNA sequence: TGCAGTGCTAGGCGGGTACTAAAACAGGGTAATCAGCCCCAGCATTTT.

This clonotype was seen more than once but under ten times. The chain joins TRBV7-9 to TRBJ2-3, with 11 bases that match TRBD2. This CDR3 contains 15 residues. The germline V gene encodes CDR1 SEHNR and CDR2 FQNEAQ (reference sequence). The V gene end was trimmed by 6 bases and the J gene end by 6 bases; junction bases not matched to a gene: 8. Here the CDR3 reads CASSWIAGGPDTQYF. CDR3 sequence (DNA): TGTGCCAGCAGTTGGATAGCGGGAGGGCCGGATACGCAGTATTTT.

V is TRBV6-4 and J is TRBJ1-1; D is unresolved. This CDR3 contains 14 residues. V was clipped by 4 bases and J by 7 bases, with 16 bases between them. Germline lookup yields CDR1 MRHNA and CDR2 SNTAGT. The DNA for the CDR3 is TGTGCCAGCAGTGGCTCGTATCCTCGGGGTGAAGCTTTCTTT. It encodes CASSGSYPRGEAFF.

In the case of this clonotype: A read error may be the cause here, since a much bigger clone is one base away. The rearrangement links TRBV7-9 to TRBJ1-1; 7 bases map to TRBD1. J lost 4 bases, V lost 5 bases, and 7 bases had no gene match. Germline assignment: CDR1 SEHNR and CDR2 FQNEAQ (reference sequence). The CDR3 totals 14 residues. The CDR3 loop reads CASSELQGSTEAFF. The CDR3 DNA follows: TGTGCCAGCAGCGAGCTACAGGGGAGCACTGAAGCTTTCTTT.

The gene calls are TRBV5-1 and TRBJ2-5; TRBD1 agrees at 7 bases. Germline-derived CDR1 and CDR2 are SGHRS and YFSETQ. The junction had 7 bases not matched to a gene; V was cut back by 4 bases and J by 4 bases. The CDR3 loop spans 14 amino acids. The CDR3 nucleotides read TGCGCCAGCAGCCAGACAGGGACCAGAGAGACCCAGTACTTC. This encodes CASSQTGTRETQYF.

This clonotype appeared many times. The rearrangement uses TRBV6-2 or TRBV6-3 and TRBJ2-7; D unresolved. V lost 5 bases to trimming and J lost 3 bases, with 11 bases between them. Per germline, CDR1 MNHEY and CDR2 SVGEGT. The CDR3 has 13 residues. CDR3 sequence: CASSRDFIYEQYF. CDR3 nucleotides: TGTGCCAGCAGTAGAGACTTCATCTACGAGCAGTACTTC.

This clonotype came up many times. The V call is TRBV27, the J call TRBJ2-1; 8 bases align to TRBD2. The CDR3 has 13 residues. Losses at the gene ends were 6 bases for V and 5 bases for J; bases not matched to a gene: 3. The germline V gene encodes CDR1 MNHEY and CDR2 SMNVEV (reference sequence). CDR3 in DNA: TGTGCCAGCAGACCGGGACTAGACAATGAGCAGTTCTTC. Translation gives CASRPGLDNEQFF.

Turning to this clonotype: A much larger clone is a single base away; this may be a read error. The chain joins TRBV6-5 to TRBJ2-3, with TRBD2 identical over 9 bases. This CDR3 spans 15 amino acids. Germline CDR1 and CDR2: MNHEY and SVGAGI. The trim removed 11 bases at V and 3 bases at J, leaving 12 bases unmatched. The CDR3 nucleotides are TGTGCCTGCAACCACGCTAGCGGGGCTACAGATACGCAGTATTTT. This encodes CACNHASGATDTQYF.

This clonotype was counted a few times. The rearrangement joins TRBV6-1 to TRBJ1-3; D perhaps matches TRBD1 (5 bases). The CDR3 contains 14 residues. Germline assignment: CDR1 MNHNS and CDR2 SASEGT. Trimming removed 9 bases at V and 1 base at J, with 13 bases between. The CDR3 protein is CASIEGISGNTIYF. The CDR3 nucleotides read TGTGCCAGTATCGAGGGGATATCTGGAAACACCATATATTTT.

The CDR3 loop reads CAISVVEGDYTF. The DNA of the CDR3 is TGTGCCATCAGTGTAGTGGAGGGTGACTACACCTTC. This sequence joins TRBV10-3 and TRBJ1-2; D remains ambiguous. CDR3 size: 12 residues. CDR1 is ENHRY and CDR2 is SYGVKD in the germline V gene. Trimming shortened V by 4 bases and J by 10 bases, and 13 bases separated the two germline ends.

A remark on this clonotype: Just one base apart from a much larger clone, this may be a read error. The chain employs TRBV28 and TRBJ1-1; D unresolved. The CDR3 covers 14 residues. Trimming took off 2 bases at V and 6 bases at J, with 13 bases between the two ends. From germline, CDR1 is MDHEN and CDR2 SYDVKM. The CDR3 protein is CASSLPIPPSEAFF. CDR3 nucleotide sequence: TGTGCCAGCAGTTTACCGATCCCCCCTTCTGAAGCTTTCTTT.

Many counts were recorded for this clonotype. The V call is TRBV28, the J call TRBJ2-7; D is perhaps TRBD2 (5 bases). This CDR3 region has 14 residues. V lost 6 bases and J lost 4, with 16 bases in between. Germline V gives CDR1 MDHEN, CDR2 SYDVKM. CDR3 region: CASSSLMGSYEQYF. The CDR3 bases are TGTGCCAGCAGCTCCCTAATGGGGAGTTACGAGCAGTACTTC.

The chain joins TRBV7-9 to TRBJ2-4, with 9 positions matching TRBD2. Unmatched junction bases numbered 13, after V lost 5 bases and J lost 14 bases. Germline CDR1 is SEHNR and CDR2 is FQNEAQ (reference sequence). The CDR3 is 14 amino acids. As DNA, the CDR3 is TGTGCCAGCAGCGCGAACCCCGGGACTAGCTCGGAGTACTTC. Translating it yields CASSANPGTSSEYF. The whole variable domain, remainder taken from reference TRBV7-9 and TRBJ2-4, is DTGVSQNPRHKITKRGQNVTFRCDPISEHNRLYWYRQTLGQGPEFLTYFQNEAQLEKSRLLSDRFSAERPKGSFSTLEIQRTEQGDSAMYLCASSANPGTSSEYFGAGTRLSVL.

As regards this clonotype: Since no conserved phenylalanine or tryptophan closes the CDR3, a read error is the likely cause. V usage is TRBV4-3 and J usage is TRBJ2-1; weak D call: TRBD2 (5 bases). V was pared by 1 base and J by 9 bases, with 13 bases between. This CDR3 is 14 amino acids long. In germline, CDR1 is LGHNA, CDR2 YSLEER. CDR3 region: CASSQGLIRGEQFL. In nucleotides, the CDR3 is TGCGCCAGCAGCCAAGGATTGATCCGGGGTGAGCAGTTCCTC.

This rearrangement joins TRBV7-2 to TRBJ2-7, with D perhaps matching TRBD2 (6 bases). Germline-derived CDR1 and CDR2 are SGHTA and FQGNSA. The germline V and J ends were trimmed by 2 bases and 4 bases, with 12 bases remaining between them. CDR3 length: 14 amino acids. The CDR3 bases are TGTGCCAGCAGCTTAACCGGGAGTCAGTACGAGCAGTACTTC. Translation: CASSLTGSQYEQYF.